This record concerns one T cell receptor (beta chain) sequence. Its antigen is currently unknown. Other nucleotide sequences from this sample produce the same CDR3. Every isolated RNA sample was fully reverse transcribed, so sequencing captured expressed TCRB transcripts. The method was immunoSEQ multiplex PCR; TCRdb's version includes in-frame clones alone and lacks a portion of them. This sample has some 640,000 clones, with 11% to 15% found just once. This entry belongs to a study of beta chain features in type 1 diabetes. Study as a whole: Healthy donors and patients had similar age, gender and cell yields. Examination spanned about 99 million sorted cells from all samples. Whole-study results and caveats: Junctions at VDJ sites from type 1 diabetes patients had fewer insertions and more deletions. All four CD4+ subsets from Type 1 diabetes patients carried moderately but significantly shorter TCRB CDR3s.

The CDR3 has 13 amino acids. The germline gives CDR1 ENHRY, CDR2 SYGVKD. V was trimmed by 2 bases and J by 1 base, leaving 6 bases between them. Based on CD45RO/CCR7/CD25/CD127/CD95/CD27, CD4+ regulatory, stem cell-like memory, naive and central memory cells were sorted. The specimen sequenced was naive CD4+ T cells from blood. The J gene is TRBJ2-7, the V gene TRBV10-3; D not certain. The clonotype comes from a man aged 18 to 30 with type 1 diabetes. Here the CDR3 reads CAISETSSYEQYF. CDR3 DNA sequence: TGTGCCATCAGTGAGACCTCGTCCTACGAGCAGTACTTC.